The following is a T cell receptor beta chain sequence with its context. Clones were sequenced by immunoSEQ multiplex PCR, and TCRdb holds only the in-frame ones, with some missing. The data show roughly 100,000 clones, just over 90% seen once. The data were taken from a study of T cell changes during pregnancy in multiple sclerosis. The sequence came from a female donor with multiple sclerosis, enrolled in a pregnancy study. Sample: peripheral blood, taken after pregnancy.

CDR3 region: CASSLDGTGTDTQYF. Here the CDR3 DNA reads TGTGCCAGCAGCTTAGACGGGACAGGCACAGATACGCAGTATTTT. The chain links TRBV7-8 to TRBJ2-3; TRBD1 aligns across 7 bases. The junction had 2 bases not matched to a gene; V was cut back by 1 base and J by 1 base. The CDR3 runs to 15 residues. CDR1 SGHVS and CDR2 FQNEAQ come from the germline V gene. Looking up the rest from reference TRBV7-8 and TRBJ2-3 gives the full variable domain: GAGVSQSPRYKVAKRGQDVALRCDPISGHVSLFWYQQALGQGPEFLTYFQNEAQLDKSGLPSDRFFAERPEGSVSTLKIQRTQQEDSAVYLCASSLDGTGTDTQYFGPGTRLTVL.